This T cell receptor beta chain is from a study of blood T cells in healthy people across ages. Germline V gene lookup returns CDR1 LGHDT and CDR2 YNNKEL (reference sequence). This CDR3 region has 14 residues. With regard to this clonotype: One end of the junction varies from germline; a read error may be responsible.

The second PCR ran about 7 to 12 cycles with a sample-barcoded 5' primer and J-beta primers. A template-switch adaptor with 12 random nucleotides tagged each cDNA molecule. A single record per CDR3 protein comes from TCRdb applying MiXCR to the 5' RACE reads. There are hundreds of thousands of distinct CDR3 sequences in the sample; around 45% occur only once, and 25% to 35% lies in the top ten. The source material was blood. The chain employs TRBV3-1 and TRBJ2-4; a weak D match, TRBD2 (5 bases). The receptor was derived from a woman aged 60-75 years in good health. The CDR3 here is CASSQDLAKTIQYF. The CDR3 region has the DNA TGTGCCAGCAGCCAAGATCTAGCCAAAACCATTCAGTACTTC.